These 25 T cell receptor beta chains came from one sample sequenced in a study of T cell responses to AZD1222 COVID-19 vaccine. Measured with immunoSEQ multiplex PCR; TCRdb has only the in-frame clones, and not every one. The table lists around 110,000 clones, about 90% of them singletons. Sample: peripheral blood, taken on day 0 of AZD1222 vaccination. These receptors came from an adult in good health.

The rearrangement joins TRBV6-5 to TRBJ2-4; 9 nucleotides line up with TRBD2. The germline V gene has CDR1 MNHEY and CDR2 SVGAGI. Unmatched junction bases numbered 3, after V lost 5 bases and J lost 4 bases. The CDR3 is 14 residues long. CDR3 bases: TGTGCCAGCAGTCAGACTAGCGGTAAAAACATTCAGTACTTC. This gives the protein CASSQTSGKNIQYF.

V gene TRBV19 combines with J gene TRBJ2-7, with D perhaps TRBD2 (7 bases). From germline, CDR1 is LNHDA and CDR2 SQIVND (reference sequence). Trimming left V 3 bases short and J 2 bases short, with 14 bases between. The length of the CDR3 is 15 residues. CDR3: CASSMNGGQTYEQYF. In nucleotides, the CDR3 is TGTGCCAGTAGTATGAACGGGGGGCAGACCTACGAGCAGTACTTC.

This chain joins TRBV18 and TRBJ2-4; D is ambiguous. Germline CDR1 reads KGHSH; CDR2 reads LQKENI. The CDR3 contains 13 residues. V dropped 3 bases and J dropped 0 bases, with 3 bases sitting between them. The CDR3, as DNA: TGTGCCAGCTCACCCGGAGCCAAAAACATTCAGTACTTC. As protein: CASSPGAKNIQYF.

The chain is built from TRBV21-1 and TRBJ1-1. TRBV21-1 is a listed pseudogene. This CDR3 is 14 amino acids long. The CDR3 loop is CASSKVKENTEAFF. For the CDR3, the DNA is TGTGCCAGCAGCAAAGTTAAAGAGAACACTGAAGCTTTCTTT.

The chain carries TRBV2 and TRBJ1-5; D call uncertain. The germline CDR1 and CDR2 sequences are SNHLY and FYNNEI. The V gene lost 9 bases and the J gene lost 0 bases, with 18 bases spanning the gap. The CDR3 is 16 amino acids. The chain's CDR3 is CASSYRAPSSNQPQHF. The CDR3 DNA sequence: TGTGCCAGTTCTTATAGAGCCCCCAGTAGCAATCAGCCCCAGCATTTT. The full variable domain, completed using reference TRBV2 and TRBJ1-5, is EPEVTQTPSHQVTQMGQEVILRCVPISNHLYFYWYRQILGQKVEFLVSFYNNEISEKSEIFDDQFSVERPDGSNFTLKIRSTKLEDSAMYFCASSYRAPSSNQPQHFGDGTRLSIL.

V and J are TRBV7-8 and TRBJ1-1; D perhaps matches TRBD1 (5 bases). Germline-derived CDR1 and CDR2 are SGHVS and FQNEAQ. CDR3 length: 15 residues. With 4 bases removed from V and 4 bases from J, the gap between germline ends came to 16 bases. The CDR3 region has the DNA TGTGCCAGCAGCTCACGGTCCCCCGGGGGCACTGAAGCTTTCTTT. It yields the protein CASSSRSPGGTEAFF.

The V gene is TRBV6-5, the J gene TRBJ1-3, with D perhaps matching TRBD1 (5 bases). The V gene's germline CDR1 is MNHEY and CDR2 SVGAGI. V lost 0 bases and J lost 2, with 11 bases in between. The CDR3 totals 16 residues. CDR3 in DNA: TGTGCCAGCAGTTACTCGGGGCCCTTGACTGGAAACACCATATATTTT. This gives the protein CASSYSGPLTGNTIYF.

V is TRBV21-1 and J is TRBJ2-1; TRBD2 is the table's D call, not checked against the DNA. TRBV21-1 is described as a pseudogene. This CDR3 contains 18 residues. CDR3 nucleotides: TGTGCCAGCAACCGCGGACTAGCGCGCCGAAGCTCCTACAATGAGCAGTTCTTC. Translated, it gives CASNRGLARRSSYNEQFF.

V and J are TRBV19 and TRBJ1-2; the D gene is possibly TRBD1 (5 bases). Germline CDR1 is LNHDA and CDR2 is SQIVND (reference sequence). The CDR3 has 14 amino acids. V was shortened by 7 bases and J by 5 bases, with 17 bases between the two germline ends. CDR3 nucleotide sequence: TGTGCCAGTACATATGGGGGACCAGAGTATGGCTACACCTTC. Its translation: CASTYGGPEYGYTF.

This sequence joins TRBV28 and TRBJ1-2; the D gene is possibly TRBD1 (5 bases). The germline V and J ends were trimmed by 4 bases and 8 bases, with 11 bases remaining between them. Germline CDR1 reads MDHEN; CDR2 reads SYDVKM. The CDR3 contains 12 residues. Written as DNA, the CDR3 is TGTGCCAGCAGTTACCAGGGATGGGGCTACACCTTC. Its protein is CASSYQGWGYTF.

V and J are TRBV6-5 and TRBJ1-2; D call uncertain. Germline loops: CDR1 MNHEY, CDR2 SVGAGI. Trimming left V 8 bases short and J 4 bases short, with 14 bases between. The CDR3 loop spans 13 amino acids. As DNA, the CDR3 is TGTGCCAGCGGGTCGAGGTCGCTCTATGGCTACACCTTC. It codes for CASGSRSLYGYTF.

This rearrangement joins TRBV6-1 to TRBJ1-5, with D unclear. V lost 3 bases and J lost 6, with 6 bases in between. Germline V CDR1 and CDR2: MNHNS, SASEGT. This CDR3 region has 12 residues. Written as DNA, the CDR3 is TGTGCCAGCAGTGAGCCCCGTCAGCCCCAGCATTTT. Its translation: CASSEPRQPQHF.

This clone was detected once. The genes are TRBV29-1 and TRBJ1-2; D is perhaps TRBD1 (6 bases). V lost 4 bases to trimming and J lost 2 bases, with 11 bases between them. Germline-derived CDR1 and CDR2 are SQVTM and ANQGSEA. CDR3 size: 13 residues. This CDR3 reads CSVGPDSNYGYTF. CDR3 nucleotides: TGCAGCGTTGGCCCGGACAGCAACTATGGCTACACCTTC.

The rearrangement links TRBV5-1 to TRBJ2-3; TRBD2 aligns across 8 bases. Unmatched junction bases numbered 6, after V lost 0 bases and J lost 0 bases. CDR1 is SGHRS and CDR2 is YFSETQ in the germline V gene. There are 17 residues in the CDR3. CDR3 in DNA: TGCGCCAGCAGCTTGGGATTAGCGGGGTTCAGCACAGATACGCAGTATTTT. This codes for CASSLGLAGFSTDTQYF.

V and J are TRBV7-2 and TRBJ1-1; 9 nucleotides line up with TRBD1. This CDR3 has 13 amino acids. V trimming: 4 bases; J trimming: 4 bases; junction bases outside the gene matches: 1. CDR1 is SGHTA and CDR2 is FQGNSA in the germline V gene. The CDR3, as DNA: TGTGCCAGCAGCTCGGACAGGGGCACTGAAGCTTTCTTT. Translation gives CASSSDRGTEAFF. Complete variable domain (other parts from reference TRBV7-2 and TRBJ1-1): GAGVSQSPSNKVTEKGKDVELRCDPISGHTALYWYRQSLGQGLEFLIYFQGNSAPDKSGLPSDRFSAERTGGSVSTLTIQRTQQEDSAVYLCASSSDRGTEAFFGQGTRLTVV.

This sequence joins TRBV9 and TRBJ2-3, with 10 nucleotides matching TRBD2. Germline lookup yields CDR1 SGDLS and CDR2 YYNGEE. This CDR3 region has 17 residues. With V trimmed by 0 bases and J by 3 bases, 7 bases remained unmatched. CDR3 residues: CASSVVASGRGTDTQYF. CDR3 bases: TGTGCCAGCAGCGTAGTAGCTAGCGGGAGAGGAACAGATACGCAGTATTTT.

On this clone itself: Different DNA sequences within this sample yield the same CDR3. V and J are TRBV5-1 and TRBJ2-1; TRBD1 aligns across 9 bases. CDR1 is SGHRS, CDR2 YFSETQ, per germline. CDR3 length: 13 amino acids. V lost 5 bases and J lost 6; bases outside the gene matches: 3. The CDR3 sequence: CASSLDRGNEQFF. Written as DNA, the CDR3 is TGCGCCAGCAGTCTGGACAGGGGCAATGAGCAGTTCTTC.

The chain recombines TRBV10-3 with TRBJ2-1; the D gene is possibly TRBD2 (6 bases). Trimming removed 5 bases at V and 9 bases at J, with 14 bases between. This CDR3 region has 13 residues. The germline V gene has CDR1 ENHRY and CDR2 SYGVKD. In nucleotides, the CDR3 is TGTGCCATCAGTCCAGGCGGGGACGGTGAGCAGTTCTTC. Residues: CAISPGGDGEQFF.

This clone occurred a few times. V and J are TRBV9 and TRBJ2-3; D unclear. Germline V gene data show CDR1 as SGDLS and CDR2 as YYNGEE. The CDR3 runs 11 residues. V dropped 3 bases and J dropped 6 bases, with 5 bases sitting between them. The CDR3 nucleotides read TGTGCCAGCAGCGACTATGATACGCAGTATTTT. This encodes CASSDYDTQYF.

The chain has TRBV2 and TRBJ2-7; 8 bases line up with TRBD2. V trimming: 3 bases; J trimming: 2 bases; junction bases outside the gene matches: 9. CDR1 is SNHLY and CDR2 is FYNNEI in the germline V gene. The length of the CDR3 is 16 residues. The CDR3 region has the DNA TGTGCCAGCAGTGACGTCTTGAGCGGGGGCACCTACGAGCAGTACTTC. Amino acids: CASSDVLSGGTYEQYF.

For the CDR3, the DNA is TGTGCCAGCTCACCAGTCGGGGCCAACGTCCTGACTTTC. This encodes CASSPVGANVLTF. The chain employs TRBV18 and TRBJ2-6, with D unclear. The CDR3 extends over 13 amino acids. Germline V gives CDR1 KGHSH, CDR2 LQKENI. Trimming took 2 bases from V and 4 from J, leaving 3 bases between them.

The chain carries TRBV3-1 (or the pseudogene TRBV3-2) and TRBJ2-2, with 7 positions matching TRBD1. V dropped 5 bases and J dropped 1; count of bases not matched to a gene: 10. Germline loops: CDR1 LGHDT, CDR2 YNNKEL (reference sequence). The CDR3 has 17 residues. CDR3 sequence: CASSWTGDLLNTGELFF. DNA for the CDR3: TGTGCCAGCAGCTGGACAGGAGACCTCTTGAACACCGGGGAGCTGTTTTTT.

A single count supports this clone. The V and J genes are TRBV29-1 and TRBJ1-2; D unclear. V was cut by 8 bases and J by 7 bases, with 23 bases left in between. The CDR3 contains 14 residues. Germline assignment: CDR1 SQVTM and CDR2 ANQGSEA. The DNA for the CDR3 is TGCAGCTACAGCGAGGGAGGTTGGCTAGGTGGCTACACCTTC. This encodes CSYSEGGWLGGYTF.

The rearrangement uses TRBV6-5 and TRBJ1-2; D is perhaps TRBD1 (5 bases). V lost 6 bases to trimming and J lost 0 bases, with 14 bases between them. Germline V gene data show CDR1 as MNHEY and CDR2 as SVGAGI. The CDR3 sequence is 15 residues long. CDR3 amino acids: CASSPSKGANYGYTF. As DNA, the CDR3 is TGTGCCAGCAGCCCATCAAAAGGGGCTAACTATGGCTACACCTTC.

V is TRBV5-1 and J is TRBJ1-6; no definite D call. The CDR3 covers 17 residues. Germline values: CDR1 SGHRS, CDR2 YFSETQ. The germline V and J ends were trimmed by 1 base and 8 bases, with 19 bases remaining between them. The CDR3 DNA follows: TGCGCCAGCAGCTTGTCCCGGCGAGATAGTTCTGATTCACCCCTCCACTTT. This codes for CASSLSRRDSSDSPLHF.